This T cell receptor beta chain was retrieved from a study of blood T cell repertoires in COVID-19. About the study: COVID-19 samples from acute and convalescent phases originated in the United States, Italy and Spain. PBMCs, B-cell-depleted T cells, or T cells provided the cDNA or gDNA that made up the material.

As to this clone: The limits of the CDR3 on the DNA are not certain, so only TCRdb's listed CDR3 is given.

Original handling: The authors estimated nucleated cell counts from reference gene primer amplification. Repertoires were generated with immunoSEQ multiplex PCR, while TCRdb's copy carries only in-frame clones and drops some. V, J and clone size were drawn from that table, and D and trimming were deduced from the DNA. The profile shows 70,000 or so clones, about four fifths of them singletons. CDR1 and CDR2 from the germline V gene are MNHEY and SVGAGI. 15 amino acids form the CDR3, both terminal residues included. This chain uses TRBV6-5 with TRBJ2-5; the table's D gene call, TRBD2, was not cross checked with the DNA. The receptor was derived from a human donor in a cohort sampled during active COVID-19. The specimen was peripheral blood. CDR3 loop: CASSTSGLGEETQYF.